By its share, the clone carrying this TCR beta chain is medium-sized. The antigen remains undetermined. The V and J ends lost 4 bases and 5 bases respectively, with 14 bases between them. This CDR3 has 14 residues. Germline V gene lookup returns CDR1 SNHLY and CDR2 FYNNEI. This sample stems from a study of siplizumab effects on memory and regulatory T cells. Study background: The authors ran mixed lymphocyte reactions in pairs, with siplizumab at around 0.9 ug/mL or without drug.

A 37°C coculture lasting roughly six days was applied to the mixed lymphocyte reaction cells. Each sample contributed about 10^5 TCR templates to the assay. Clones were sequenced by immunoSEQ multiplex PCR, and TCRdb holds only the in-frame ones, with some missing. Among about 14,000 clones, roughly 50% were seen once, and the ten largest hold around 10%. The source material was CFSE-low (dividing) CD4+ T cells sorted from an allogeneic mixed lymphocyte reaction. This TCR derives from a human donor in good health; the cells came from an allogeneic mixed lymphocyte reaction. V is TRBV2 and J is TRBJ1-2; D is undetermined. The CDR3 DNA is TGTGCCAGCAGTGGGGAGTCGAGGAGGTATGGCTACACCTTC. Its translation is CASSGESRRYGYTF.